The 32 T cell receptor beta chains below were found in one sample sequenced in a study of Siglec-9 on CD8 T cells in melanoma. The data were produced by immunoSEQ multiplex PCR, yet TCRdb's version contains in-frame clones alone and is incomplete. The sample holds approximately 39,000 clones, about 80% seen once. Specimen: Siglec-9- CD8+ T cells sorted from blood. All receptors derive from a human donor in good health.

This chain uses TRBV14 with TRBJ2-7; 7 bases are shared with TRBD1. Trimming removed 1 base from V and 0 bases from J; junction bases left unmatched: 9. The CDR3 length is 17 residues. In germline, CDR1 is SGHDN, CDR2 FVKESK. This chain's CDR3 is CASSQAQGVLTSYEQYF. The CDR3 nucleotides read TGTGCCAGCAGCCAAGCCCAGGGGGTGCTCACCTCCTACGAGCAGTACTTC.

The rearrangement uses TRBV7-9 and TRBJ2-2; TRBD2 matches at 7 bases. The CDR3 spans 16 residues. Trimming removed 5 bases from V and 0 bases from J; junction bases left unmatched: 6. Germline CDR1 SEHNR, CDR2 FQNEAQ (reference sequence). The CDR3 spells CASSPSGTTNTGELFF. CDR3 nucleotides: TGTGCCAGCAGCCCTAGCGGAACAACGAACACCGGGGAGCTGTTTTTT.

The rearrangement uses TRBV28 and TRBJ1-1; 7 positions match TRBD1. From germline, CDR1 is MDHEN and CDR2 SYDVKM. This CDR3 contains 14 residues. Unmatched junction bases numbered 9, after V lost 10 bases and J lost 1 base. The CDR3 nucleotides are TGTGCCACCTGGGAGGGGGCGGCGAACACTGAAGCTTTCTTT. Translating gives CATWEGAANTEAFF. Full variable domain (remainder filled in from reference TRBV28 and TRBJ1-1): DVKVTQSSRYLVKRTGEKVFLECVQDMDHENMFWYRQDPGLGLRLIYFSYDVKMKEKGDIPEGYSVSREKKERFSLILESASTNQTSMYLCATWEGAANTEAFFGQGTRLTVV.

The chain employs TRBV19 and TRBJ2-3; TRBD2 might be the D (6 bases). CDR1 and CDR2 from the germline V gene are LNHDA and SQIVND (reference sequence). The V gene lost 1 base and the J gene lost 2 bases, with 13 bases spanning the gap. This CDR3 is 16 amino acids long. The CDR3 loop reads CASSIAPGLDTDTQYF. Here the CDR3 DNA reads TGTGCCAGTAGTATAGCTCCGGGACTTGACACAGATACGCAGTATTTT. Variable domain in full (rest from reference TRBV19 and TRBJ2-3): DGGITQSPKYLFRKEGQNVTLSCEQNLNHDAMYWYRQDPGQGLRLIYYSQIVNDFQKGDIAEGYSVSREKKESFPLTVTSAQKNPTAFYLCASSIAPGLDTDTQYFGPGTRLTVL.

The chain has TRBV6-5 and TRBJ2-7; the D gene could be TRBD1 or TRBD2 (5 bases each). V gave up 5 bases and J gave up 1 base, with 12 bases separating them. The germline V gene encodes CDR1 MNHEY and CDR2 SVGAGI. The CDR3 is made up of 14 amino acids. The CDR3 here is CASSRWDGSYEQYF. Written as DNA, the CDR3 is TGTGCCAGCAGTCGGTGGGACGGGTCCTACGAGCAGTACTTC.

This chain joins TRBV6-6 and TRBJ1-1; D uncertain. V was shortened by 7 bases and J by 3 bases, with 15 bases between the two germline ends. The CDR3 consists of 14 residues. Germline CDR1 reads MNHNY; CDR2 reads SVGAGI (reference sequence). CDR3 in amino acids: CASTLGPMDTEAFF. CDR3 sequence (DNA): TGTGCCAGCACCCTCGGGCCTATGGACACTGAAGCTTTCTTT.

The chain carries TRBV7-9 and TRBJ2-1; D call uncertain. This CDR3 is built from 17 residues. The V and J ends lost 6 bases and 0 bases respectively, with 18 bases between them. CDR1 SEHNR and CDR2 FQNEAQ come from the germline V gene (reference sequence). CDR3 region: CASSPVLSRSSYNEQFF. The CDR3 DNA is TGTGCCAGCAGTCCCGTTTTGAGCCGAAGCTCCTACAATGAGCAGTTCTTC.

On this clone itself: The junction does not match germline at one end; this may be a read error. The chain uses TRBV7-7 and TRBJ2-5; the D call may be TRBD1 or TRBD2 (6 bases each). The germline V gene has CDR1 SSHAT and CDR2 FNYEAQ (reference sequence). The CDR3 sequence is 18 residues long. In DNA form, the CDR3 reads TGTGCTAGCAGCTCTCAACCTTATAGCGGAGGGGGCCAAGAGACCCAGTACTTC. This codes for CASSSQPYSGGGQETQYF.

J is TRBJ2-5 and V is TRBV15, with TRBD2 matching 9 bases. The ends lost 0 bases at V and 4 bases at J; junction bases unmatched: 6. CDR3 length: 16 amino acids. Germline V gene sequence: CDR1 LNHNV, CDR2 YYDKDF (reference sequence). This CDR3 is CATSRDKGLALETQYF. For the CDR3, the DNA is TGTGCCACCAGCAGAGATAAGGGACTAGCACTAGAGACCCAGTACTTC. The full variable domain, completed using reference TRBV15 and TRBJ2-5, is DAMVIQNPRYQVTQFGKPVTLSCSQTLNHNVMYWYQQKSSQAPKLLFHYYDKDFNNEADTPDNFQSRRPNTSFCFLDIRSPGLGDTAMYLCATSRDKGLALETQYFGPGTRLLVL.

The CDR3: CASPKGKQGASTDTQYF. The CDR3 DNA sequence: TGTGCCAGCCCCAAGGGGAAACAGGGGGCTAGCACAGATACGCAGTATTTT. V usage is TRBV6-4 and J usage is TRBJ2-3; 9 bases are shared with TRBD1. The CDR3 contains 17 residues. Germline values: CDR1 MRHNA, CDR2 SNTAGT. After removal of 8 bases from V and 0 bases from J, the junction contained 12 bases not matched to a gene.

V is TRBV27 and J is TRBJ2-7, with TRBD2 matching 9 bases. The junction had 19 bases not matched to a gene; V was cut back by 5 bases and J by 2 bases. The CDR3 contains 19 residues. Germline V lookup: CDR1 MNHEY, CDR2 SMNVEV (reference sequence). Here the CDR3 DNA reads TGTGCCAGCAGTCAGACAGCTCCGTCGGCGGGAGGGCTCGCCTACGAGCAGTACTTC. Its protein is CASSQTAPSAGGLAYEQYF.

This clone was picked up one time. J is TRBJ2-3 and V is TRBV2; 7 bases are shared with TRBD2. CDR1 is SNHLY and CDR2 is FYNNEI in the germline V gene. The V gene end was trimmed by 1 base and the J gene end by 1 base; junction bases not matched to a gene: 11. CDR3 size: 18 residues. CDR3 amino acids: CASSEGASGWRGTDTQYF. CDR3 coding DNA: TGTGCCAGCAGTGAAGGGGCTAGCGGATGGAGGGGCACAGATACGCAGTATTTT.

The genes are TRBV7-9 and TRBJ2-7; 8 bases match TRBD1. J gave up 6 bases and V 1 base, and 8 bases lay outside the gene matches. CDR1 and CDR2 from the germline V gene are SEHNR and FQNEAQ (reference sequence). This CDR3 comprises 15 residues. The CDR3 DNA follows: TGTGCCAGCAGCTTAGTTGGGCAGGGGGCGGGCGAGCAGTACTTC. Its translation is CASSLVGQGAGEQYF.

The V call is TRBV29-1, the J call TRBJ2-5, with D unresolved. The CDR3 sequence is 13 residues long. V was cut by 4 bases and J by 0 bases, with 9 bases left in between. Germline V gives CDR1 SQVTM, CDR2 ANQGSEA. CDR3 in DNA: TGCAGCGTTGTTCCCATTTACCAAGAGACCCAGTACTTC. Protein product: CSVVPIYQETQYF.

This chain uses TRBV6-6 with TRBJ1-6; D is unresolved. Germline V gene sequence: CDR1 MNHNY, CDR2 SVGAGI (reference sequence). Trimming cost V 2 bases and J 12 bases, with 17 bases left between them. CDR3 size: 15 residues. The CDR3 loop reads CASSYGTEVGKPLHF. CDR3 sequence (DNA): TGTGCCAGCAGTTACGGTACAGAAGTTGGGAAACCCCTCCACTTT.

This clone has a single count. The chain employs TRBV27 and TRBJ2-1; the match to TRBD2 covers 11 bases. CDR3 length: 13 residues. From germline, CDR1 is MNHEY and CDR2 SMNVEV (reference sequence). V lost 5 bases to trimming and J lost 14 bases; unmatched junction nucleotides: 8. In DNA form, the CDR3 reads TGTGCCAGCAGTAACGTAGCGGGAGGGCTAGAGTTCTTC. Encoded protein: CASSNVAGGLEFF.

The chain has TRBV19 and TRBJ1-5; TRBD1 aligns across 9 bases. The V segment lost 4 bases and the J segment 4 bases; nucleotides outside the gene matches: 5. This CDR3 is built from 15 residues. Germline V gene lookup returns CDR1 LNHDA and CDR2 SQIVND (reference sequence). This CDR3 is CASSTSGTGNQPQHF. The CDR3 nucleotides are TGTGCCAGTAGTACTTCCGGGACAGGGAATCAGCCCCAGCATTTT. Supplemented by reference TRBV19 and TRBJ1-5, the full variable domain reads DGGITQSPKYLFRKEGQNVTLSCEQNLNHDAMYWYRQDPGQGLRLIYYSQIVNDFQKGDIAEGYSVSREKKESFPLTVTSAQKNPTAFYLCASSTSGTGNQPQHFGDGTRLSIL.

This sequence joins TRBV29-1 and TRBJ1-2; 8 nucleotides align to TRBD1. Germline values: CDR1 SQVTM, CDR2 ANQGSEA. This CDR3 contains 14 residues. V lost 2 bases to trimming and J lost 5 bases; unmatched junction nucleotides: 7. The CDR3 DNA follows: TGCAGCGTTGAACAAGGACAGGGAGGGTATGGCTACACCTTC. It is translated as CSVEQGQGGYGYTF.

This chain joins TRBV9 and TRBJ1-2; 9 nucleotides align to TRBD1. The CDR3 loop spans 15 amino acids. J lost 6 bases, V lost 4 bases, and 10 bases had no gene match. Germline CDR1 and CDR2: SGDLS and YYNGEE. The CDR3 coding sequence is TGTGCCAGCAGCTTCGACGGGACAGGGATTCATGGCTACACCTTC. Translated: CASSFDGTGIHGYTF.

The V call is TRBV30, the J call TRBJ1-6; D is undetermined. The CDR3 runs to 13 residues. From germline, CDR1 is GTSNPN and CDR2 SVGIG (reference sequence). V lost 6 bases, J lost 10 bases, and 16 bases lay in between. As DNA, the CDR3 is TGTGCCTGTAACGAAAACCCAGGATCACCCCTCCACTTT. Translated: CACNENPGSPLHF.

The chain combines TRBV9 with TRBJ2-3, with 9 nucleotides matching TRBD1. Germline-derived CDR1 and CDR2 are SGDLS and YYNGEE. CDR3 length: 15 residues. With V trimmed by 3 bases and J by 3 bases, 5 bases remained unmatched. This CDR3 reads CASSAQGAETDTQYF. As DNA, the CDR3 is TGTGCCAGCAGCGCACAGGGGGCGGAAACAGATACGCAGTATTTT.

The chain uses TRBV5-6 and TRBJ1-2, with D maybe TRBD1 (6 bases). Germline CDR1 and CDR2: SGHDT and YYEEEE. The CDR3 covers 15 residues. V was pared by 4 bases and J by 8 bases, with 21 bases between. The CDR3 is CASSRGAVTSGGYTF. In DNA form, the CDR3 reads TGTGCCAGCAGCCGGGGGGCTGTAACATCGGGAGGCTACACCTTC. The variable domain in full, completed from reference TRBV5-6 and TRBJ1-2, reads DAGVTQSPTHLIKTRGQQVTLRCSPKSGHDTVSWYQQALGQGPQFIFQYYEEEERQRGNFPDRFSGHQFPNYSSELNVNALLLGDSALYLCASSRGAVTSGGYTFGSGTRLTVV.

Here the CDR3 DNA reads TGTGCCAGCAGCTTAACCAGTAACTATGGCTACACCTTC. Encoded protein: CASSLTSNYGYTF. This sequence joins TRBV7-2 and TRBJ1-2; D not certain. The germline V and J ends were trimmed by 2 bases and 1 base, with 5 bases remaining between them. This CDR3 spans 13 amino acids. Germline-derived CDR1 and CDR2 are SGHTA and FQGNSA.

This chain links TRBV4-1 with TRBJ2-5; possible D gene TRBD2, 6 bases. Per the germline V gene, CDR1 is MGHRA and CDR2 is YSYEKL. Trimming removed 6 bases from V and 1 base from J, with 15 bases in between. This CDR3 comprises 15 residues. CDR3 sequence reads: CASSRETRAQETQYF. CDR3 DNA: TGCGCCAGCAGTCGGGAGACAAGGGCCCAAGAGACCCAGTACTTC.

The chain has TRBV28 and TRBJ2-7; perhaps D is TRBD1 or TRBD2 (5 bases each). From germline, CDR1 is MDHEN and CDR2 SYDVKM. Trimming shortened V by 6 bases and J by 1 base, and 16 bases separated the two germline ends. The length of the CDR3 is 15 residues. CDR3 amino acids: CASRGRPLGSYEQYF. Here the CDR3 DNA reads TGTGCCAGCAGGGGACGACCTCTGGGTTCCTACGAGCAGTACTTC.

V usage is TRBV6-1 and J usage is TRBJ1-2; D remains unclear. V was cut by 7 bases and J by 5 bases, with 14 bases left in between. Germline lookup yields CDR1 MNHNS and CDR2 SASEGT. The CDR3 totals 13 residues. Here the CDR3 DNA reads TGTGCCAGCAAAGGTATCGAGATTTATGGCTACACCTTC. The encoded protein is CASKGIEIYGYTF.

V is TRBV5-1 and J is TRBJ1-1; TRBD1 matches at 7 bases. The CDR3 is made up of 15 amino acids. The germline V gene has CDR1 SGHRS and CDR2 YFSETQ. V lost 4 bases and J lost 0; bases outside the gene matches: 6. CDR3 amino acids: CASSRDREVNTEAFF. CDR3 bases: TGCGCCAGCAGCCGTGACAGGGAAGTGAACACTGAAGCTTTCTTT.

The rearrangement links TRBV11-2 to TRBJ2-1; 12 nucleotides align to TRBD2. Trimming at V came to 5 bases and at J to 9 bases, leaving 14 bases not matched to a gene. The CDR3 consists of 17 residues. Germline V CDR1 and CDR2: SGHAT, FQNNGV. The CDR3 protein is CASSQRGLAGHFGEQFF. Here the CDR3 DNA reads TGTGCCAGCAGCCAGAGGGGACTAGCGGGCCATTTTGGTGAGCAGTTCTTC.

The chain recombines TRBV29-1 with TRBJ1-2; 9 bases are a match to TRBD1. In germline, CDR1 is SQVTM, CDR2 ANQGSEA. The CDR3 runs 17 residues. Trimming took 3 bases from V and 4 from J; bases not matched to a gene: 15. CDR3 residues: CSVETLGEQGAFYGYTF. The CDR3 nucleotides are TGCAGCGTTGAGACCCTGGGGGAACAGGGGGCATTCTATGGCTACACCTTC.

The chain recombines TRBV19 with TRBJ1-1; D remains ambiguous. The V gene lost 5 bases and the J gene lost 1 base, with 11 bases spanning the gap. The CDR3 loop spans 14 amino acids. Germline V gene sequence: CDR1 LNHDA, CDR2 SQIVND (reference sequence). CDR3 DNA sequence: TGTGCCAGTAGTTTTGCCCCAGGGAACACTGAAGCTTTCTTT. This encodes CASSFAPGNTEAFF.

This clone appeared once. The chain carries TRBV19 and TRBJ2-7; D may be TRBD1 or TRBD2 (5 bases each). Germline V gene lookup returns CDR1 LNHDA and CDR2 SQIVND (reference sequence). This CDR3 has 13 residues. V lost 6 bases, J lost 1 base, and 10 bases lay in between. CDR3 DNA: TGTGCCAGTAGGCTAGGGGAGTCCTACGAGCAGTACTTC. Translation: CASRLGESYEQYF.

V is TRBV7-3 and J is TRBJ2-1; 8 bases match TRBD2. V was clipped by 0 bases and J by 5 bases; unmatched bases: 0. The CDR3 contains 14 residues. Germline loops: CDR1 SGHTA, CDR2 FQGTGA. In DNA form, the CDR3 reads TGTGCCAGCAGCTTAACAGCGGGGGACAATGAGCAGTTCTTC. Translated: CASSLTAGDNEQFF.